This T cell receptor beta chain was retrieved from a study of blood T cell repertoires in COVID-19. About the study: T cells, B-cell-depleted T cells, or PBMCs supplied cDNA or gDNA.

Here immunoSEQ multiplex PCR was the method, and the copy in TCRdb shows in-frame clones only, minus some. The data show a few hundred thousand clones, about 87% seen once. The receptor's source is a man younger than 45 who had recovered from COVID-19. The sample comprised PBMCs or T cells enriched from blood (not recorded which).

CDR3 bases: TGCGCCAGCAGACGACAGGGGGACACTGAAGCTTTCTTT. Its translation: CASRRQGDTEAFF. The chain couples TRBV5-1 to TRBJ1-1; 9 bases align to TRBD1. CDR1 is SGHRS and CDR2 is YFSETQ in the germline V gene. After removal of 5 bases from V and 3 bases from J, the junction contained 2 bases not matched to a gene. The CDR3 extends over 13 amino acids.